Below are 19 T cell receptor beta chains sequenced from a single sample in a study of blood T cell repertoires in COVID-19. Clones were sequenced by immunoSEQ multiplex PCR, and TCRdb holds only the in-frame ones, with some missing. The sample has roughly 65,000 clones, about 88% seen once. Sequenced sample: peripheral blood. All receptors derive from a man aged 55 to 70 with acute or convalescent COVID-19.

The chain uses TRBV27 and TRBJ1-1; 8 bases fit TRBD1. Per the germline V gene, CDR1 is MNHEY and CDR2 is SMNVEV (reference sequence). The CDR3 sequence is 15 residues long. V lost 6 bases, J lost 2 bases, and 8 bases stayed unmatched. CDR3 nucleotides: TGTGCCAGCAGACTAACAGGGGGGAAAAACACTGAAGCTTTCTTT. It is translated as CASRLTGGKNTEAFF.

V gene TRBV5-1 combines with J gene TRBJ1-6; a possible D gene is TRBD1 (5 bases). The V gene lost 1 base and the J gene lost 6 bases, with 8 bases spanning the gap. Germline assignment: CDR1 SGHRS and CDR2 YFSETQ. The CDR3 runs 14 residues. The CDR3 DNA is TGCGCCAGCAGCTTGAGGGGAAGTAATTCACCCCTCCACTTT. It specifies CASSLRGSNSPLHF.

The rearrangement links TRBV19 to TRBJ2-1; 8 bases align to TRBD1. V dropped 10 bases and J dropped 0; count of bases not matched to a gene: 2. CDR3 length equals 13 residues. Germline V gives CDR1 LNHDA, CDR2 SQIVND (reference sequence). The CDR3 DNA reads TGTGCCACCGGACAGGGCTCCTACAATGAGCAGTTCTTC. Amino acids: CATGQGSYNEQFF.

The chain joins TRBV6-2 or TRBV6-3 to TRBJ1-2; D is undetermined. The V end lost 6 bases, the J end lost 0 bases, and 23 bases lay between the germline ends. Germline loops: CDR1 MNHEY, CDR2 SVGEGT. This CDR3 has 18 amino acids. The CDR3 reads CASSPAAREALSNYGYTF. As DNA, the CDR3 is TGTGCCAGCAGCCCTGCAGCCCGCGAGGCCCTTTCTAACTATGGCTACACCTTC.

The rearrangement links TRBV10-3 to TRBJ2-1; perhaps TRBD2 as D (5 bases). Germline CDR1 reads ENHRY; CDR2 reads SYGVKD. Trimming shortened V by 0 bases and J by 5 bases, and 11 bases separated the two germline ends. The CDR3 covers 15 residues. Written as DNA, the CDR3 is TGTGCCATCAGTGAGTCGACTAAGTTGGACAATGAGCAGTTCTTC. Its protein is CAISESTKLDNEQFF.

The chain carries TRBV6-5 and TRBJ1-2, with 12 bases lining up with TRBD1. Germline CDR1 MNHEY, CDR2 SVGAGI. Trimming cost V 7 bases and J 3 bases; bases outside gene matches: 3. This CDR3 contains 14 residues. The CDR3 DNA sequence: TGTGCCAGCACCGGGACAGGGGGCCACTATGGCTACACCTTC. This codes for CASTGTGGHYGYTF.

The V and J genes are TRBV5-1 and TRBJ2-2; 9 nucleotides align to TRBD2. The CDR3 spans 16 residues. Germline CDR1 is SGHRS and CDR2 is YFSETQ. With V trimmed by 9 bases and J by 5 bases, 14 bases remained unmatched. The DNA for the CDR3 is TGCGCCACCTCCAAATTAGGACTAGCGAGTACCGGGGAGCTGTTTTTT. Encoded protein: CATSKLGLASTGELFF.

The V gene is TRBV6-1, the J gene TRBJ2-7; 11 bases are a match to TRBD1. V lost 3 bases to trimming and J lost 2 bases; unmatched junction nucleotides: 3. CDR3 size: 15 residues. Per the germline V gene, CDR1 is MNHNS and CDR2 is SASEGT. CDR3: CASSDGQGATYEQYF. As DNA, the CDR3 is TGTGCCAGCAGTGACGGACAGGGGGCTACCTACGAGCAGTACTTC.

This chain connects TRBV7-2 to TRBJ1-1; TRBD1 matches 9 bases. This CDR3 is built from 14 residues. Losses at the gene ends were 5 bases for V and 5 bases for J; bases not matched to a gene: 6. The germline V gene encodes CDR1 SGHTA and CDR2 FQGNSA. DNA for the CDR3: TGTGCCAGCAGCCAGGGGACAGGGCGGACTGAAGCTTTCTTT. It encodes CASSQGTGRTEAFF. The complete variable domain, with remaining parts taken from reference TRBV7-2 and TRBJ1-1, reads GAGVSQSPSNKVTEKGKDVELRCDPISGHTALYWYRQSLGQGLEFLIYFQGNSAPDKSGLPSDRFSAERTGGSVSTLTIQRTQQEDSAVYLCASSQGTGRTEAFFGQGTRLTVV.

This clone has only one observation. The chain links TRBV3-1 (or the pseudogene TRBV3-2) to TRBJ1-2; 7 bases agree with TRBD1. The CDR3 length is 14 residues. J lost 8 bases, V lost 6 bases, and 12 bases had no gene match. The germline gives CDR1 LGHDT, CDR2 YNNKEL (reference sequence). The CDR3 loop is CASRTGTAAIGYTF. CDR3 nucleotide sequence: TGTGCCAGCAGGACGGGGACAGCTGCTATCGGCTACACCTTC.

The DNA for the CDR3 is TGTGCCAGCAGTTACTCGACGGCGGGGCCGGGGCCCCAGCATTTT. Translation gives CASSYSTAGPGPQHF. This chain connects TRBV6-6 to TRBJ1-5, with D possibly TRBD1 on 5 matching bases. Trimming removed 0 bases at V and 9 bases at J, with 15 bases between. Germline CDR1 and CDR2: MNHNY and SVGAGI (reference sequence). The CDR3 is 15 residues long.

Points on this clone: The sample holds other DNA sequences that translate to the same CDR3. J is TRBJ1-1 and V is TRBV5-1; possible D gene TRBD1, 6 bases. The CDR3 is 13 residues long. Germline V gene data show CDR1 as SGHRS and CDR2 as YFSETQ. V was trimmed by 5 bases and J by 3 bases, leaving 11 bases between them. For the CDR3, the DNA is TGCGCCAGCAGTTTAGGGGGGGACACTGAAGCTTTCTTT. Encoded protein: CASSLGGDTEAFF.

The chain recombines TRBV27 with TRBJ2-3; the match to TRBD1 covers 8 bases. V trimming: 4 bases; J trimming: 3 bases; junction bases outside the gene matches: 9. Germline V CDR1 and CDR2: MNHEY, SMNVEV (reference sequence). The CDR3 covers 16 residues. The CDR3 here is CASSSGTGRGTDTQYF. The CDR3 bases are TGTGCCAGCAGTTCCGGGACAGGCCGAGGGACAGATACGCAGTATTTT.

This clone has just a few counts. The chain has TRBV5-1 and TRBJ2-7, with 9 bases lining up with TRBD1. This CDR3 comprises 17 residues. Losses at the gene ends were 0 bases for V and 6 bases for J; bases not matched to a gene: 13. The V gene's germline CDR1 is SGHRS and CDR2 YFSETQ. This chain's CDR3 is CASSLGPGQGSSGEQYF. The CDR3 DNA reads TGCGCCAGCAGCTTGGGACCGGGACAGGGAAGTTCCGGCGAGCAGTACTTC.

The rearrangement links TRBV9 to TRBJ1-2; 8 nucleotides align to TRBD1. This CDR3 contains 14 residues. J gave up 3 bases and V 1 base, and 2 bases lay outside the gene matches. Germline-derived CDR1 and CDR2 are SGDLS and YYNGEE. The CDR3 region is CASSVTGGDYGYTF. As DNA, the CDR3 is TGTGCCAGCAGCGTAACAGGGGGGGACTATGGCTACACCTTC.

V usage is TRBV9 and J usage is TRBJ2-5; D possibly corresponds to TRBD1 (6 bases). The germline V and J ends were trimmed by 6 bases and 2 bases, with 8 bases remaining between them. Germline CDR1 reads SGDLS; CDR2 reads YYNGEE. The CDR3 is 12 amino acids. CDR3 loop: CASKGEQETQYF. CDR3 nucleotides: TGTGCCAGCAAGGGGGAACAAGAGACCCAGTACTTC.

A few counts support this clone. This chain uses TRBV14 with TRBJ1-3, with a weak D call TRBD1 (5 bases). The CDR3 spans 19 residues. Germline V gene data show CDR1 as SGHDN and CDR2 as FVKESK. Trimming removed 2 bases at V and 1 base at J, with 21 bases between. CDR3 bases: TGTGCCAGCAGCCAATATGAGGCGGGACGTCCGACGTCTGGAAACACCATATATTTT. The encoded protein is CASSQYEAGRPTSGNTIYF.

This clone was seen only once. The CDR3 DNA sequence: TGTGCCAGCAGCTTCGGACAGGCTGGCTACACCTTC. It codes for CASSFGQAGYTF. This chain links TRBV5-8 with TRBJ1-2; 7 nucleotides align to TRBD1. With V trimmed by 2 bases and J by 7 bases, 2 bases remained unmatched. CDR3 size: 12 residues. Germline V gene sequence: CDR1 SGHTS, CDR2 YDEGEE.

This rearrangement joins TRBV6-1 to TRBJ2-7; 11 bases match TRBD2. V lost 2 bases to trimming and J lost 6 bases; unmatched junction nucleotides: 3. The germline V gene has CDR1 MNHNS and CDR2 SASEGT. CDR3 length: 14 residues. The chain's CDR3 is CASSETSGGAEQYF. DNA of the CDR3: TGTGCCAGCAGTGAAACTAGCGGGGGCGCCGAGCAGTACTTC.